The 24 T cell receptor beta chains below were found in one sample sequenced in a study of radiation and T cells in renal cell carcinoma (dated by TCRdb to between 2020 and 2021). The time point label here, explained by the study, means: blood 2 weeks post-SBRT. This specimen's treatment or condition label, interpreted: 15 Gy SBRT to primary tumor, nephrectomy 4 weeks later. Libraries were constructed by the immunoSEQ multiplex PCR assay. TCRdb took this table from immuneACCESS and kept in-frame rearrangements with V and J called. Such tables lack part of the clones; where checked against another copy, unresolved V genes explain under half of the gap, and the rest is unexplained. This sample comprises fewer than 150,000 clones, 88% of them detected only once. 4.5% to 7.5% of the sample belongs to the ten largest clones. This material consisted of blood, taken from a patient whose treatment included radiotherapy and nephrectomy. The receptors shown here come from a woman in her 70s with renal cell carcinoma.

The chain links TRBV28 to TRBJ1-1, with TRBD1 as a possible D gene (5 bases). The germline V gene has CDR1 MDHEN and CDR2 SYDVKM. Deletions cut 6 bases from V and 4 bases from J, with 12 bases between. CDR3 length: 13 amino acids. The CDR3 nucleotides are TGTGCCAGCAGGAGGGGCGGGGTCACTGAAGCTTTCTTT. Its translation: CASRRGGVTEAFF.

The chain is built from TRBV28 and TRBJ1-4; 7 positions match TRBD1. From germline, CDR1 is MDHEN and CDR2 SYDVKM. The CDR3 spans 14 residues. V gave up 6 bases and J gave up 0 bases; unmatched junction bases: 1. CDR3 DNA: TGTGCCAGCAGAGGGGGCCCAACTAATGAAAAACTGTTTTTT. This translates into CASRGGPTNEKLFF. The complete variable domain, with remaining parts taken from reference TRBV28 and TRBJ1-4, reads DVKVTQSSRYLVKRTGEKVFLECVQDMDHENMFWYRQDPGLGLRLIYFSYDVKMKEKGDIPEGYSVSREKKERFSLILESASTNQTSMYLCASRGGPTNEKLFFGSGTQLSVL.

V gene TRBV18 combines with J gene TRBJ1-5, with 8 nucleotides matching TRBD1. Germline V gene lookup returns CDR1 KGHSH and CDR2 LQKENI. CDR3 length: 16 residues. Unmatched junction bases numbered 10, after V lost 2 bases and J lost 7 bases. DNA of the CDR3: TGTGCCAGCTCACCATCATCGGACAGGGTGCTCCAGCCCCAGCATTTT. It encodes CASSPSSDRVLQPQHF.

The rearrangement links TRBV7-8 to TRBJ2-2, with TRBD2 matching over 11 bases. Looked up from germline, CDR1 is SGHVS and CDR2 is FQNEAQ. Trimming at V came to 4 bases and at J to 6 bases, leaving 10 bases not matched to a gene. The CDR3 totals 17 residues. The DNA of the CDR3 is TGTGCCAGCAGCTCCCAATCCCTAGCGGGGGGTGCCGGGGAGCTGTTTTTT. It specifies CASSSQSLAGGAGELFF.

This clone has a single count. CDR3 sequence (DNA): TGTGCCAGCAGGGGACTAGCCCCCAACATTCAGTACTTC. Its translation is CASRGLAPNIQYF. The V gene is TRBV27, the J gene TRBJ2-4; the match to TRBD2 covers 9 bases. V trimming: 6 bases; J trimming: 7 bases; junction bases outside the gene matches: 4. The CDR3 spans 13 residues. The germline CDR1 and CDR2 sequences are MNHEY and SMNVEV (reference sequence).

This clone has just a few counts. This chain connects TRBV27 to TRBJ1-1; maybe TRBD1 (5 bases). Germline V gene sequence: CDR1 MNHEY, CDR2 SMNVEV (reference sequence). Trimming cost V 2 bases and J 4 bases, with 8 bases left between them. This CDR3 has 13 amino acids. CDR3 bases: TGTGCCAGCAGTTTACTGGGGCCCACTGAAGCTTTCTTT. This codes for CASSLLGPTEAFF.

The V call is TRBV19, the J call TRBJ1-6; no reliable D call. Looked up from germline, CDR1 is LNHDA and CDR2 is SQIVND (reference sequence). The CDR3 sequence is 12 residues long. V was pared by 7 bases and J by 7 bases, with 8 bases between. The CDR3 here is CASTVGNSPLHF. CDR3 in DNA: TGTGCCAGTACGGTAGGGAATTCACCCCTCCACTTT.

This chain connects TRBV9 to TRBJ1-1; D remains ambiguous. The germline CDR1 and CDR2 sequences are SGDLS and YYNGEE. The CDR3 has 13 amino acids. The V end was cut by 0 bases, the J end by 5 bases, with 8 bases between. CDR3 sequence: CASSVGGRTEAFF. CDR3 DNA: TGTGCCAGCAGCGTAGGGGGTAGGACTGAAGCTTTCTTT.

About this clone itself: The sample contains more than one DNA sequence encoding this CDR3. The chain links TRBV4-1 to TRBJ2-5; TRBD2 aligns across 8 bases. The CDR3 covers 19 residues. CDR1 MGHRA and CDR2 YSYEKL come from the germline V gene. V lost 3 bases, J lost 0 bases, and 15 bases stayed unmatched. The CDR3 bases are TGCGCCAGCAGCCAGCTCCTCCTCAGCGGGGGCGCGTACCAAGAGACCCAGTACTTC. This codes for CASSQLLLSGGAYQETQYF.

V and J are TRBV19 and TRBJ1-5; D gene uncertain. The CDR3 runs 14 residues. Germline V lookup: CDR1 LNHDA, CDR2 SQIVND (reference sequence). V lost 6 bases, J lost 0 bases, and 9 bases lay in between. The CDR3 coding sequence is TGTGCCAGTAGCTCAGGAAATAGCAATCAGCCCCAGCATTTT. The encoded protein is CASSSGNSNQPQHF.

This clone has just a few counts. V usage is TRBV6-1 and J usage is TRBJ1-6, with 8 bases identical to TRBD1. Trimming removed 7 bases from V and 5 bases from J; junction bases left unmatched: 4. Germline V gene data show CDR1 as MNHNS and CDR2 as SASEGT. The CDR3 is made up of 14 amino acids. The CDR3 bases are TGTGCCAGCACATCGACAGGGGATAATTCACCCCTCCACTTT. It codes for CASTSTGDNSPLHF.

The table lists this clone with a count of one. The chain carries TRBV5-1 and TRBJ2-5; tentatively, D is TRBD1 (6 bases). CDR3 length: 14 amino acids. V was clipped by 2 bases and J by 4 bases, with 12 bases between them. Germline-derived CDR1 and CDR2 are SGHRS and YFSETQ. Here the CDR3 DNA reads TGCGCCAGCAGCTTCCCCCGCAGGGGAGAGACCCAGTACTTC. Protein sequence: CASSFPRRGETQYF.

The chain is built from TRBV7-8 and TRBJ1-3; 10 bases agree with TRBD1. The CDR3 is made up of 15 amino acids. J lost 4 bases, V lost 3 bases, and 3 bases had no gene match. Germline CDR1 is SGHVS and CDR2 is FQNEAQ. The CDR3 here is CASSLGQGIGNTIYF. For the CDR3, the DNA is TGTGCCAGCAGCTTGGGACAGGGGATAGGAAACACCATATATTTT.

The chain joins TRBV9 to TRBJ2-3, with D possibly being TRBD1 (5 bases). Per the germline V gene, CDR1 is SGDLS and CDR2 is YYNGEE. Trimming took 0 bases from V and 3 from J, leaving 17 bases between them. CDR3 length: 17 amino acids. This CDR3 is CASSVAPAGSLTDTQYF. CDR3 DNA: TGTGCCAGCAGCGTAGCGCCGGCAGGGTCCCTTACAGATACGCAGTATTTT.

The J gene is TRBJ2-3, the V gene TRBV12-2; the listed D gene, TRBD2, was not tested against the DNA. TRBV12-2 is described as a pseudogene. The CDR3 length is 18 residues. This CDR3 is CASRFPRRGRGSTDTQYF. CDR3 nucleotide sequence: TGTGCAAGTCGCTTCCCTCGCCGCGGGCGGGGGAGCACAGATACGCAGTATTTT.

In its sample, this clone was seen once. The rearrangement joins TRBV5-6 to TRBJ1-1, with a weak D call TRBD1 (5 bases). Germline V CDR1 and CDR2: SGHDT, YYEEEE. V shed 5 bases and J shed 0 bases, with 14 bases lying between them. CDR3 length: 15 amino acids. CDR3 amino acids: CASRRRQTMNTEAFF. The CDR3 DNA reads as TGTGCCAGCAGACGCAGACAGACAATGAACACTGAAGCTTTCTTT.

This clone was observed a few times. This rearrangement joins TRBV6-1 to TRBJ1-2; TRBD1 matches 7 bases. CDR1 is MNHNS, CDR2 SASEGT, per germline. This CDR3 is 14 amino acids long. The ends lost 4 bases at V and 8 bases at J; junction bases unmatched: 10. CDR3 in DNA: TGTGCCAGCAGTGCGACAGGGTCTCAAATGGGCTACACCTTC. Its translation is CASSATGSQMGYTF.

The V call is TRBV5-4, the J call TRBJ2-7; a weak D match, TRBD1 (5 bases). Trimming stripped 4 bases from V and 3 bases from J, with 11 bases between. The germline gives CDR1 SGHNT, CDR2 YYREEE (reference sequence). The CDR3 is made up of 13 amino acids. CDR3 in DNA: TGTGCCAGCAGCAGACAGATCCTCTACGAGCAGTACTTC. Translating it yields CASSRQILYEQYF.

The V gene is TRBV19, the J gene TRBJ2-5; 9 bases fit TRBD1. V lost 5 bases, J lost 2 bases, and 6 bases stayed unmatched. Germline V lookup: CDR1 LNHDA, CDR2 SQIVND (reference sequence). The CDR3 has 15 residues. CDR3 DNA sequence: TGTGCCAGTAGTCGGGGACAGGGCTTACAAGAGACCCAGTACTTC. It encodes CASSRGQGLQETQYF.

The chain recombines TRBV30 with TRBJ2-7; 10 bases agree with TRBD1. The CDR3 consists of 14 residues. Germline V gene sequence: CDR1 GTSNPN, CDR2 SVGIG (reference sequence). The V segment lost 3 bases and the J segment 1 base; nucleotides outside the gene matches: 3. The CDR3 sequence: CAWRWDRGSYEQYF. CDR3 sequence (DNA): TGTGCCTGGAGATGGGACAGGGGATCCTACGAGCAGTACTTC.

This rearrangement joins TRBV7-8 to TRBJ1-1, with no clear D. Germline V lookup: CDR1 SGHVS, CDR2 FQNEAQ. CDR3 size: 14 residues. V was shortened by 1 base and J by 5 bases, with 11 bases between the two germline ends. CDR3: CASSLEEFMTEAFF. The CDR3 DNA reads TGTGCCAGCAGCTTAGAGGAGTTTATGACTGAAGCTTTCTTT.

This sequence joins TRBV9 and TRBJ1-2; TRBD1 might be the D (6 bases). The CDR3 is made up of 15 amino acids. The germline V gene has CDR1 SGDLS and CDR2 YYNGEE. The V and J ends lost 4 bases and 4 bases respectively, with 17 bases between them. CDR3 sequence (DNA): TGTGCCAGCAGCATCCGGGACACCGGGGGCTATGGCTACACCTTC. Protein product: CASSIRDTGGYGYTF. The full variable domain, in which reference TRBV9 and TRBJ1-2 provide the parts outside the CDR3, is DSGVTQTPKHLITATGQRVTLRCSPRSGDLSVYWYQQSLDQGLQFLIQYYNGEERAKGNILERFSAQQFPDLHSELNLSSLELGDSALYFCASSIRDTGGYGYTFGSGTRLTVV.

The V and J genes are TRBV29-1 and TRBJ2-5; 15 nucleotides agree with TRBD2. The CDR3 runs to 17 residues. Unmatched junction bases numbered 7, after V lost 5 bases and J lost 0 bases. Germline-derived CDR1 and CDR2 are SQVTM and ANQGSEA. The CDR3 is CSVSGLAGGPDQETQYF. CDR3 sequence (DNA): TGCAGCGTTTCTGGACTAGCGGGGGGGCCCGACCAAGAGACCCAGTACTTC.

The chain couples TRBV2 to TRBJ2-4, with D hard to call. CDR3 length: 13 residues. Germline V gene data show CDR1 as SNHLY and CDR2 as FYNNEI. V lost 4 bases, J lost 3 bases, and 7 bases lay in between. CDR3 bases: TGTGCCAGCAGTGGAAACAGCAAAAACATTCAGTACTTC. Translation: CASSGNSKNIQYF.